The 2 T cell receptor beta chains listed next were all sequenced from one sample in a study of CD8 T cells in ankylosing spondylitis. Whole-study findings and limits: Ankylosing spondylitis blood seemed to carry a telltale TCR beta motif made of several highly homologous variants.

A single record per CDR3 protein comes from TCRdb applying MiXCR to the 5' RACE reads. Among fewer than 550,000 distinct CDR3 sequences listed, 5.3% were seen once. These receptors' antigens are unknown. The sequenced sample consisted of blood, either unsorted or a sorted T cell fraction (not recorded which). The origin of the receptors is a male donor with ankylosing spondylitis.

This clonotype was observed at least ten times. The gene calls are TRBV9 and TRBJ2-1; D gene unclear. Germline CDR1 reads SGDLS; CDR2 reads YYNGEE. With 0 bases removed from V and 8 bases from J, the gap between germline ends came to 12 bases. This CDR3 contains 14 residues. The CDR3 protein is CASSVDPSSDEQFF. The CDR3 nucleotides are TGTGCCAGCAGCGTAGATCCATCGAGCGATGAGCAGTTCTTC.

There are many counts of this clonotype. The chain is built from TRBV20-1 and TRBJ2-5; possibly TRBD1 or TRBD2 for D (5 bases each). Germline V lookup: CDR1 DFQATT, CDR2 SNEGSKA (reference sequence). The ends were cut back, 5 bases at V and 5 bases at J, with 15 bases in the middle. This CDR3 spans 13 amino acids. CDR3 residues: CSAPLRGGETQYF. For the CDR3, the DNA is TGCAGTGCTCCACTCCGGGGCGGCGAGACCCAGTACTTC.